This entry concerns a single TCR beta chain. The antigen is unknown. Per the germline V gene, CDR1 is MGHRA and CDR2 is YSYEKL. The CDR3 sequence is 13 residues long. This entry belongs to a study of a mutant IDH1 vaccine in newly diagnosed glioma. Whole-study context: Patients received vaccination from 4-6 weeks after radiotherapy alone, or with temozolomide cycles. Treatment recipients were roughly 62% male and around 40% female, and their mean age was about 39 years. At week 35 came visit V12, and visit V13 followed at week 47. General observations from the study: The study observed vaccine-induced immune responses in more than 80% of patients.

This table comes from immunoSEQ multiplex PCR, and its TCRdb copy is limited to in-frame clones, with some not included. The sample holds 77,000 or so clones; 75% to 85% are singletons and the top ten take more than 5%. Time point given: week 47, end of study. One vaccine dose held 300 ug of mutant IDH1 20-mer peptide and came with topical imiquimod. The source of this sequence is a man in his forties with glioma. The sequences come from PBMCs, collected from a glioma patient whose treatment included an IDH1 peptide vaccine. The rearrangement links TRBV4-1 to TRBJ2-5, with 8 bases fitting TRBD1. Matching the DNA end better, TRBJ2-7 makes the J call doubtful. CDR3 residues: CASSWPGGNEQYF. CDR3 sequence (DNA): TGCGCCAGCAGCTGGCCAGGGGGCAACGAGCAGTACTTC.